These 2 T cell receptor beta chains came from one sample sequenced in a study of tumor and adjacent non-tumor tissue in lung cancer. The library came from three nested PCR rounds adapted from ARM-PCR protocols. TCRdb reprocessed the multiplex PCR reads with MiXCR, giving one entry per CDR3 protein. The sample records tens of thousands of distinct CDR3 sequences, 60% to 80% being singletons. RNA was extracted from bulk tissue without any cell sorting. More than 3 cm separated this lung sample from the edge of the tumor. Sequencing was done on a sample of distant non-tumor lung tissue. Source of these receptors: a woman aged 55 to 70 with non-small cell lung cancer.

On this clonotype: One end of the junction fails to match germline, which may point to a read error. This chain links TRBV28 with TRBJ1-2; D is perhaps TRBD1 (6 bases). Germline V gene sequence: CDR1 MDHEN, CDR2 SYDVKM. This CDR3 comprises 13 residues. The CDR3 spells CPSGLGNRDIYTF. Here the CDR3 DNA reads TGTCCCAGCGGTTTAGGAAACAGGGACATCTACACCTTC.

This clonotype has ten or more counts. This chain connects TRBV14 to TRBJ2-1; D is unresolved. The CDR3 is 16 amino acids. V lost 2 bases and J 1 base, leaving 12 bases between the germline ends. CDR1 and CDR2 from the germline V gene are SGHDN and FVKESK. CDR3 loop: CASSQYRKVSYNEQFF. CDR3 nucleotides: TGTGCCAGCAGCCAATATCGGAAGGTGTCCTACAATGAGCAGTTCTTC. Combining the CDR3 with reference TRBV14 and TRBJ2-1 gives the whole variable domain EAGVTQFPSHSVIEKGQTVTLRCDPISGHDNLYWYRRVMGKEIKFLLHFVKESKQDESGMPNNRFLAERTGGTYSTLKVQPAELEDSGVYFCASSQYRKVSYNEQFFGPGTRLTVL.